These 2 T cell receptor beta chains were all obtained from the same sample, sequenced in a study of cytomegalovirus exposure and HLA in healthy donors. The PCR was carried out with 60 Vbeta primers and 13 Jbeta primers. TCRdb keeps only in-frame clones here, not all; method: immunoSEQ multiplex PCR. The data hold roughly 200,000 clones, with 75% to 80% observed a single time. The sequenced sample consisted of PBMCs. The receptors shown here come from a female donor in good health and CMV-seronegative.

This rearrangement joins TRBV2 to TRBJ1-2; no firm D call. Deletions cut 3 bases from V and 5 bases from J, with 10 bases between. The CDR3 runs 13 residues. CDR1 and CDR2 (germline): SNHLY, FYNNEI. CDR3 DNA sequence: TGTGCCAGCAGTGAGGTAACAGAGTATGGCTACACCTTC. Translated: CASSEVTEYGYTF. Drawing the rest from reference TRBV2 and TRBJ1-2, the complete variable domain is EPEVTQTPSHQVTQMGQEVILRCVPISNHLYFYWYRQILGQKVEFLVSFYNNEISEKSEIFDDQFSVERPDGSNFTLKIRSTKLEDSAMYFCASSEVTEYGYTFGSGTRLTVV.

CDR3 DNA sequence: TGTGCCAGCAGTCCTCGGACGGGGTCCCAAGAGACCCAGTACTTC. It yields the protein CASSPRTGSQETQYF. This chain uses TRBV27 with TRBJ2-5; TRBD2 might be the D (5 bases). Germline V lookup: CDR1 MNHEY, CDR2 SMNVEV (reference sequence). The V end lost 5 bases, the J end lost 1 base, and 14 bases lay between the germline ends. The length of the CDR3 is 15 residues.